This entry concerns a single T cell receptor beta chain. This CDR3 has 16 residues. CDR1 is MGHRA, CDR2 YSYEKL, per germline. Trimming removed 2 bases from V and 5 bases from J; junction bases left unmatched: 9. This sample stems from a study of cytomegalovirus exposure and HLA in healthy donors. Use of 60 Vbeta and 13 Jbeta primers characterized the PCR. Using immunoSEQ multiplex PCR, the repertoire was profiled, and TCRdb retains in-frame clones only, with some absent. The sample lists approximately 150,000 clones, nearly 70% seen once, with about 10% in the top ten. The sample consisted of PBMCs. This clonotype originated in a young man in good health and CMV-seropositive. The J gene is TRBJ2-1, the V gene TRBV4-1; 7 bases are shared with TRBD2. Written as DNA, the CDR3 is TGCGCCAGCAGCCAACCGACTAGCCGAAAAAACAATGAGCAGTTCTTC. This translates into CASSQPTSRKNNEQFF.